The rows below give T cell receptor beta chains drawn from one sample of a study of cytotoxic CD8 clonotypes in ibrutinib-treated CLL. Sequenced by immunoSEQ multiplex PCR; TCRdb stores in-frame clones only, minus some. The repertoire holds hundreds of thousands of clones, 70% seen once, with 15% to 19% in the top ten. Specimen: PBMCs, collected after 24 months of ibrutinib treatment. The receptors were gathered from a human donor with chronic lymphocytic leukemia. Both conserved end residues are part of each CDR3. The D gene is left open where the match is weak. Clone size is stated in some rows and not others, as once, few, many or a class when expanded.

d_gene	abundance	j_gene	v_gene	CDR3nt	CDR3aa
NA	NA	TRBJ1-1	TRBV2	TGTGCCAGCAGTGAAATACCACCCGGGACTGAAGCTTTCTTT	CASSEIPPGTEAFF
TRBD2	NA	TRBJ2-1	TRBV7-7	TGTGCTAGCAGCTTAGATGGGACTAGCGTCTATGAGCAGTTCTTC	CASSLDGTSVYEQFF
TRBD1	few	TRBJ1-2	TRBV28	TGTGCCAGCGAGGGCCCCGGGACAGGGGGGGAAAATGGCTACACCTTC	CASEGPGTGGENGYTF
TRBD1	NA	TRBJ1-2	TRBV29-1	TGCAGCGCTACGGGCGGGGACAGCGGTGGCTACACCTTC	CSATGGDSGGYTF
TRBD1	NA	TRBJ1-5	TRBV28	TGTGCCAGCAAAGTAGGCGGGACAGGGAATGAACCCCAGCATTTT	CASKVGGTGNEPQHF
NA	once	TRBJ2-1	TRBV7-6	TGTGCCAGCAGCTCGACTTTCAATGAGCAGTTCTTC	CASSSTFNEQFF
NA	NA	TRBJ1-5	TRBV7-2	TGTGCCAGCAGCTTAAAAGGGGGCAATCAGCCCCAGCATTTT	CASSLKGGNQPQHF
NA	NA	TRBJ2-7	TRBV7-9	TGTGCCAGCAGTTTACCCAGGGGCGAGGTTTACGAGCAGTACTTC	CASSLPRGEVYEQYF
TRBD2	once	TRBJ2-3	TRBV7-3	TGTGCCAGCAGCTTAGCGGGGGATCCCACAGATACGCAGTATTTT	CASSLAGDPTDTQYF
TRBD2	NA	TRBJ2-3	TRBV2	TGTGCCAGCAGTGGTGGCGGGAGCGCCACAGATACGCAGTATTTT	CASSGGGSATDTQYF